What follows describes a single T cell receptor beta chain. Indicated treatment: oral pan-JAK inhibitor, 5-10 mg twice daily. This entry comes from a study of CD8+ T cells in alopecia areata. Following extraction, RNA underwent reverse transcription to cDNA, which served as the sequencing template. Profiling relied on immunoSEQ multiplex PCR, and the TCRdb table lists in-frame clones only, not all of them. The repertoire consists of a few hundred thousand clones, with around three fifths occurring once and the leading ten covering around 1.5%. The CDR3 runs to 14 residues. Germline V gives CDR1 SGHTA, CDR2 FQGTGA. V lost 2 bases to trimming and J lost 0 bases, with 7 bases between them.

The origin of this receptor is a human donor with alopecia areata. This chain uses TRBV7-3 with TRBJ1-2; D remains ambiguous. The input for sequencing was CD4+ T cells sorted from blood, taken at week 4, from a patient treated with tofacitinib. The CDR3 sequence: CASSLSQANYGYTF. CDR3 sequence (DNA): TGTGCCAGCAGCTTATCACAAGCTAACTATGGCTACACCTTC.